Listed below are T cell receptor beta chains from one sample, sequenced in a study of blood T cell repertoires in COVID-19. This table comes from immunoSEQ multiplex PCR, and its TCRdb copy is limited to in-frame clones, with some not included. The table has approximately 84,000 clones, just under 80% seen once. The sequencing input was peripheral blood. The origin of the receptors is a human donor in a cohort sampled during active COVID-19. CDR3s include the opening cysteine and the closing phenylalanine or tryptophan. D genes are given only for firm matches. Rows give clone size only sometimes, using once, few, many, or a class for an expanded clone.

D: TRBD1; length: 14; V: TRBV29-1; size: -; J: TRBJ2-5; DNA: TGCAGCGTTGGCCGGGACAGGGTTGGGAAGACCCAGTACTTC; CDR3: CSVGRDRVGKTQYF
D: -; length: 15; V: TRBV15; size: once; J: TRBJ1-2; DNA: TGTGCCACCAGCAGAGTTTTCCCGAGGGTCTATGGCTACACCTTC; CDR3: CATSRVFPRVYGYTF
D: -; length: 15; V: TRBV5-4; size: -; J: TRBJ2-5; DNA: TGTGCCAGCAGCTCGGAGCCTAGCTTGGAAGAGACCCAGTACTTC; CDR3: CASSSEPSLEETQYF
D: TRBD1; length: 15; V: TRBV28; size: -; J: TRBJ2-3; DNA: TGTGCCAGCAGAGGGGGGACAGGGGGCACAGATACGCAGTATTTT; CDR3: CASRGGTGGTDTQYF
D: -; length: 13; V: TRBV9; size: -; J: TRBJ1-1; DNA: TGTGCCAGCAGCTCCGAGGGTTTTACTGAAGCTTTCTTT; CDR3: CASSSEGFTEAFF
D: -; length: 15; V: TRBV5-4; size: few; J: TRBJ2-5; DNA: TGTGCCAGCAGCTTGGCCGGTTTAGGGGGAGAGACCCAGTACTTC; CDR3: CASSLAGLGGETQYF
D: TRBD2; length: 15; V: TRBV24-1; size: -; J: TRBJ2-5; DNA: TGTGCCACCAGTGAAACTAGCGGTGCCCAAGAGACCCAGTACTTC; CDR3: CATSETSGAQETQYF
D: -; length: 12; V: TRBV10-3; size: -; J: TRBJ2-7; DNA: TGTGCCATCAGTGTACAGAACTACGAGCAGTACTTC; CDR3: CAISVQNYEQYF
D: -; length: 15; V: TRBV27; size: -; J: TRBJ1-6; DNA: TGTGCCAGCAGTTTATCCCGGACAGCTAGTTCACCCCTCCACTTT; CDR3: CASSLSRTASSPLHF
D: -; length: 11; V: TRBV28; size: -; J: TRBJ1-1; DNA: TGTGCCAGCACTGTGAACACTGAAGCTTTCTTT; CDR3: CASTVNTEAFF
D: TRBD1; length: 12; V: TRBV28; size: once; J: TRBJ2-7; DNA: TGTGCCAGCGGGACAGGGAGGGTCGAGCAGTACTTC; CDR3: CASGTGRVEQYF
D: TRBD2; length: 18; V: TRBV24-1; size: once; J: TRBJ2-5; DNA: TGTGCCACCAGTGACCCGGGACTAGCGGGAGTTCTTAAAGAGACCCAGTACTTC; CDR3: CATSDPGLAGVLKETQYF
D: -; length: 11; V: TRBV30; size: once; J: TRBJ1-2; DNA: TGTGCCTGGACAGAAATCTATGGCTACACCTTC; CDR3: CAWTEIYGYTF
D: -; length: 12; V: TRBV28; size: -; J: TRBJ2-7; DNA: TGTGCCAGCAGTTTGCGGAACTACGAGCAGTACTTC; CDR3: CASSLRNYEQYF
D: TRBD1; length: 17; V: TRBV29-1; size: -; J: TRBJ1-4; DNA: TGCAGCGTTGGGGGACGGACAGGGGAAGGGACTAATGAAAAACTGTTTTTT; CDR3: CSVGGRTGEGTNEKLFF
D: TRBD1; length: 17; V: TRBV7-3; size: few; J: TRBJ2-3; DNA: TGTGCCAGCAGCCGACCTCCGGGACAGGGATCCACAGATACGCAGTATTTT; CDR3: CASSRPPGQGSTDTQYF
D: -; length: 11; V: TRBV12-3/TRBV12-4; size: -; J: TRBJ2-5; DNA: TGTGCCAGCAGTCCACGGGAGACCCAGTACTTC; CDR3: CASSPRETQYF
D: -; length: 14; V: TRBV5-1; size: -; J: TRBJ2-7; DNA: TGCGCCAGCAGCTTGGACCCGGGACTCTACGAGCAGTACTTC; CDR3: CASSLDPGLYEQYF
D: -; length: 15; V: TRBV18; size: -; J: TRBJ1-2; DNA: TGTGCCAGCTCACCACCGGGCAGAATTAACTATGGCTACACCTTC; CDR3: CASSPPGRINYGYTF
D: -; length: 12; V: TRBV9; size: few; J: TRBJ1-6; DNA: TGTGCCAGCAGTGGAGGAGACTCACCCCTCCACTTT; CDR3: CASSGGDSPLHF
D: -; length: 13; V: TRBV9; size: medium-sized; J: TRBJ2-5; DNA: TGTGCCAGCAGCGTTGCCCACTCGGAGACCCAGTACTTC; CDR3: CASSVAHSETQYF
D: TRBD1; length: 14; V: TRBV30; size: few; J: TRBJ1-2; DNA: TGTGCCTGGAGTGCCGGGACAGGGGGATATGGCTACACCTTC; CDR3: CAWSAGTGGYGYTF
D: -; length: 14; V: TRBV5-1; size: -; J: TRBJ1-5; DNA: TGCGCCAGCAGCTTTGGCCTAGGTGATCAGCCCCAGCATTTT; CDR3: CASSFGLGDQPQHF
D: -; length: 16; V: TRBV6-5; size: -; J: TRBJ2-2; DNA: TGTGCCAGCAGTTACCGAGGCAGACGAGCTGCTAGGGAGCTGTTTTTT; CDR3: CASSYRGRRAARELFF
D: TRBD1; length: 14; V: TRBV19; size: -; J: TRBJ2-7; DNA: TGTGCCAGTAGTATATGGACAGGGGATAAGGAGCAGTACTTC; CDR3: CASSIWTGDKEQYF
D: -; length: 15; V: TRBV18; size: -; J: TRBJ2-3; DNA: TGTGCCAGCTCACGGGGGCAGGGAAACACAGATACGCAGTATTTT; CDR3: CASSRGQGNTDTQYF
D: TRBD2; length: 16; V: TRBV5-1; size: -; J: TRBJ2-5; DNA: TGCGCCAGCAGCTTGGAGCCAGCGGGGGCCCAAGAGACCCAGTACTTC; CDR3: CASSLEPAGAQETQYF
D: TRBD1; length: 18; V: TRBV28; size: -; J: TRBJ1-2; DNA: TGTGCCAGCAGTCTCTCGCGACAGGGGGCGGGTGGAGGGTATGTCTACACCTTC; CDR3: CASSLSRQGAGGGYVYTF
D: -; length: 16; V: TRBV28; size: -; J: TRBJ1-3; DNA: TGTGCCAGCATTAGCGGGGCGCCTCTCTCTGGAAACACCATATATTTT; CDR3: CASISGAPLSGNTIYF
D: -; length: 16; V: TRBV5-1; size: -; J: TRBJ2-5; DNA: TGCGCCAGCAGCGCCTCAATCGACAGGACTCAAGAGACCCAGTACTTC; CDR3: CASSASIDRTQETQYF
D: -; length: 15; V: TRBV18; size: -; J: TRBJ1-5; DNA: TGTGCCAGCTCACCACAATCAGGGCACAATCAGCCCCAGCATTTT; CDR3: CASSPQSGHNQPQHF
D: -; length: 13; V: TRBV28; size: -; J: TRBJ1-1; DNA: TGTGCCAGCAGTTTTTCGGGAAAGACTGAAGCTTTCTTT; CDR3: CASSFSGKTEAFF
D: TRBD1; length: 15; V: TRBV11-2; size: -; J: TRBJ2-5; DNA: TGTGCCAGCAGCCAACAGGGGTATTACCAAGAGACCCAGTACTTC; CDR3: CASSQQGYYQETQYF
D: -; length: 16; V: TRBV28; size: -; J: TRBJ1-5; DNA: TGTGCCAGCAGCCCTAATCGTAATGCCCGTAATCAGCCCCAGCATTTT; CDR3: CASSPNRNARNQPQHF
D: TRBD2; length: 18; V: TRBV28; size: -; J: TRBJ2-1; DNA: TGTGCCAGCAGTCTCCCGGCGGGGGGGGGCATCTCCTACAATGAGCAGTTCTTC; CDR3: CASSLPAGGGISYNEQFF
D: -; length: 14; V: TRBV19; size: once; J: TRBJ2-1; DNA: TGTGCCACTAAGGAGGACCGATCCTACAATGAGCAGTTCTTC; CDR3: CATKEDRSYNEQFF
D: TRBD1; length: 16; V: TRBV6-1; size: -; J: TRBJ1-1; DNA: TGTGCCAGCAGTGGGGACAGGACAGCTTGGAGCACTGAAGCTTTCTTT; CDR3: CASSGDRTAWSTEAFF
D: TRBD2; length: 18; V: TRBV7-3; size: -; J: TRBJ2-1; DNA: TGTGCCAGCAGCCGTCGGGCGGCGGGAGGTAGCTCCTACAATGAGCAGTTCTTC; CDR3: CASSRRAAGGSSYNEQFF
D: TRBD2; length: 15; V: TRBV30; size: -; J: TRBJ2-6; DNA: TGTGCCTGGAGGGGGGGGGTTCTTGGGGCCAACGTCCTGACTTTC; CDR3: CAWRGGVLGANVLTF
D: TRBD2; length: 16; V: TRBV6-5; size: -; J: TRBJ2-5; DNA: TGTGCCAGCAGTTACGGGGAGGGAGTGACACAAGAGACCCAGTACTTC; CDR3: CASSYGEGVTQETQYF
D: -; length: 14; V: TRBV7-2; size: -; J: TRBJ1-2; DNA: TGTGCCAGCAGCAACCTTGGAGGGAGCTATGGCTACACCTTC; CDR3: CASSNLGGSYGYTF
D: -; length: 15; V: TRBV6-5; size: many; J: TRBJ1-2; DNA: TGTGCCAGCAGATCACCAGGACAGCAGAACTATGGCTACACCTTC; CDR3: CASRSPGQQNYGYTF
D: -; length: 14; V: TRBV28; size: -; J: TRBJ2-1; DNA: TGTGCCAGCACCATAGGGACATCACTCAATGAGCAGTTCTTC; CDR3: CASTIGTSLNEQFF
D: -; length: 15; V: TRBV7-9; size: -; J: TRBJ2-7; DNA: TGTGCCAGCAGCTTCTACAGGGATGGGAAGTACGAGCAGTACTTC; CDR3: CASSFYRDGKYEQYF
D: -; length: 15; V: TRBV9; size: -; J: TRBJ2-2; DNA: TGTGCCAGCAGCGTAGTGTCAAAGAACACCGGGGAGCTGTTTTTT; CDR3: CASSVVSKNTGELFF
D: -; length: 14; V: TRBV5-1; size: -; J: TRBJ2-1; DNA: TGCGCCAGCAGCTTTAACATACACTACAATGAGCAGTTCTTC; CDR3: CASSFNIHYNEQFF
D: -; length: 15; V: TRBV6-5; size: -; J: TRBJ1-4; DNA: TGTGCCAGCAGTCCAAAGACAGGACATAATGAAAAACTGTTTTTT; CDR3: CASSPKTGHNEKLFF
D: TRBD2; length: 15; V: TRBV2; size: -; J: TRBJ2-7; DNA: TGTGCCAGCAGGGCCGGGACTAGCGGGCCGTACGAGCAGTACTTC; CDR3: CASRAGTSGPYEQYF
D: -; length: 13; V: TRBV7-8; size: few; J: TRBJ1-3; DNA: TGTGCCAGCAGCTTAGCCGCTGGAAACACCATATATTTT; CDR3: CASSLAAGNTIYF
D: -; length: 15; V: TRBV18; size: -; J: TRBJ2-2; DNA: TGTGCCAGCTCCCAATTTCAGGGTGTCGCCGGGGAGCTGTTTTTT; CDR3: CASSQFQGVAGELFF
D: -; length: 15; V: TRBV6-5; size: -; J: TRBJ1-3; DNA: TGTGCCAGCACCCGAGGTACAGGGATTGGAAACACCATATATTTT; CDR3: CASTRGTGIGNTIYF
D: TRBD1; length: 13; V: TRBV6-5; size: -; J: TRBJ1-1; DNA: TGTGCCAGCAGTCCGGGACAGGTAAAGGAAGCTTTCTTT; CDR3: CASSPGQVKEAFF
D: -; length: 15; V: TRBV28; size: -; J: TRBJ2-7; DNA: TGTGCCAGCAGTTTTACAGCCCCCGGGGCCTACGAGCAGTACTTC; CDR3: CASSFTAPGAYEQYF